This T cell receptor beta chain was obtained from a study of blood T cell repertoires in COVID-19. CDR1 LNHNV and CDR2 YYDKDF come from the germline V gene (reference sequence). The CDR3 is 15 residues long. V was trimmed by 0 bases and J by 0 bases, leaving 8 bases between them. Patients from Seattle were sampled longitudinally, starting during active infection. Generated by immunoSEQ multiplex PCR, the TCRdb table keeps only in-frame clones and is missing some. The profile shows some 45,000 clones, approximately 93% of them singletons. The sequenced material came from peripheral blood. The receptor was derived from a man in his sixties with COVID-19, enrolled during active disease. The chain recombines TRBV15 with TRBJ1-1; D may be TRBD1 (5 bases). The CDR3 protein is CATSREGVMNTEAFF. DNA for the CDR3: TGTGCCACCAGCAGAGAAGGGGTAATGAACACTGAAGCTTTCTTT.